The 25 T cell receptor beta chains below were found in one sample sequenced in a study of blood T cells in healthy people across ages. It was with a sample-barcoded 5' primer and a J-beta primer mix that a second PCR of about 7 to 12 cycles was run. Each CDR3 protein gets one entry after TCRdb re-called the 5' RACE reads with MiXCR. The sample includes about 1.6 million distinct CDR3 sequences, 30% to 40% of them seen just once. The sample consisted of blood. These receptors were taken from a young woman in good health.

This clonotype was detected only a few times. The DNA of the CDR3 is TGTGCCAGCAGTTTCCGGTCGGGCCCCTCGGATGAGCAGTTCTTC. This codes for CASSFRSGPSDEQFF. The chain links TRBV7-9 to TRBJ2-1, with unresolved D. The CDR3 has 15 residues. Trimming cost V 6 bases and J 8 bases, with 20 bases left between them. Germline loops: CDR1 SEHNR, CDR2 FQNEAQ (reference sequence).

This clonotype has only a few counts. This chain links TRBV5-5 with TRBJ2-7, with D tentatively TRBD1 (6 bases). The CDR3 contains 14 residues. Between the trimmed V and J ends, which lost 2 bases and 3 bases, there was a span of 12 bases. The V gene's germline CDR1 is SGHKS and CDR2 YYEKEE (reference sequence). The CDR3 sequence: CASSFADRHYEQYF. The CDR3 DNA is TGTGCCAGCAGCTTTGCGGACAGACACTACGAGCAGTACTTC.

V and J are TRBV20-1 and TRBJ2-1, with TRBD1 matching 7 bases. This CDR3 comprises 13 residues. The J segment lost 4 bases and the V segment lost 5 bases, leaving 5 bases of the junction unmatched. Germline lookup yields CDR1 DFQATT and CDR2 SNEGSKA (reference sequence). DNA of the CDR3: TGCAGTGCTTGGGACAGAGTTTACAATGAGCAGTTCTTC. Amino acid sequence: CSAWDRVYNEQFF.

The V call is TRBV6-6, the J call TRBJ2-3; D gene ambiguous. The CDR3 loop spans 16 amino acids. Trimming removed 7 bases from V and 0 bases from J, with 17 bases in between. CDR1 is MNHNY, CDR2 SVGAGI, per germline (reference sequence). The DNA of the CDR3 is TGTGCCAGCAAATCTAGTGGTCGGGCTAGCACAGATACGCAGTATTTT. This codes for CASKSSGRASTDTQYF.

The chain uses TRBV29-1 and TRBJ1-2; D might be TRBD1 (5 bases). Germline V gives CDR1 SQVTM, CDR2 ANQGSEA. The CDR3 has 11 residues. V was clipped by 5 bases and J by 4 bases, with 8 bases between them. The CDR3 protein is CSVSGAYGYTF. The CDR3 region has the DNA TGCAGCGTTTCCGGGGCCTATGGCTACACCTTC.

The count of this clonotype is one. CDR3 protein: CSVEGLWGGEQDTQYF. CDR3 coding DNA: TGCAGCGTTGAGGGACTTTGGGGCGGGGAGCAAGATACGCAGTATTTT. This chain joins TRBV29-1 and TRBJ2-3; TRBD2 is a possible D gene (6 bases). CDR1 and CDR2 (germline): SQVTM, ANQGSEA. The CDR3 length is 16 residues. V lost 3 bases, J lost 5 bases, and 21 bases lay in between.

This clonotype was seen more than once but under ten times. The chain combines TRBV6-1 with TRBJ2-3; TRBD1 matches 9 bases. CDR1 and CDR2 from the germline V gene are MNHNS and SASEGT. V shed 6 bases and J 2 bases; nucleotides not matched to a gene: 9. The CDR3 sequence is 16 residues long. CDR3 coding DNA: TGTGCCAGCAGGGAACCGGGACAGGGCATCACAGATACGCAGTATTTT. Translated, it gives CASREPGQGITDTQYF.

This clonotype appeared a few times. V usage is TRBV11-2 and J usage is TRBJ2-3; possibly TRBD1 for D (6 bases). The CDR3 is made up of 15 amino acids. V dropped 6 bases and J dropped 5 bases, with 18 bases sitting between them. Looked up from germline, CDR1 is SGHAT and CDR2 is FQNNGV. The CDR3 bases are TGTGCCAGCAGGGAGGCAGGGGCCGCCCGAGATACGCAGTATTTT. This encodes CASREAGAARDTQYF.

This clonotype has a handful of counts. The chain couples TRBV5-1 to TRBJ2-3; 13 bases are a match to TRBD2. The V gene end was trimmed by 4 bases and the J gene end by 8 bases; junction bases not matched to a gene: 13. The germline V gene has CDR1 SGHRS and CDR2 YFSETQ. The CDR3 sequence is 17 residues long. The chain's CDR3 is CASSPRWTSGSSGTQYF. The CDR3 nucleotides are TGCGCCAGCAGCCCTAGATGGACTAGCGGGAGTAGCGGTACGCAGTATTTT.

Only a few counts were recorded for this clonotype. The genes are TRBV27 and TRBJ2-1, with 9 bases identical to TRBD2. Per the germline V gene, CDR1 is MNHEY and CDR2 is SMNVEV (reference sequence). J was trimmed by 2 bases and V by 5 bases; bases with no gene match: 7. This CDR3 is built from 16 residues. CDR3 sequence: CASSPFSGSTYNEQFF. The CDR3 DNA reads TGTGCCAGCAGTCCTTTTAGCGGGAGTACCTACAATGAGCAGTTCTTC.

This clonotype has only a few counts. DNA of the CDR3: TGCAGTAGTGGAACCTCCTACGAGCAGTACTTC. This translates into CSSGTSYEQYF. The rearrangement links TRBV20-1 to TRBJ2-7; D unclear. This CDR3 is 11 amino acids long. Germline V gene sequence: CDR1 DFQATT, CDR2 SNEGSKA (reference sequence). Trimming took 8 bases from V and 0 from J, leaving 8 bases between them.

The chain recombines TRBV5-1 with TRBJ1-2; D gene ambiguous. V was clipped by 4 bases and J by 2 bases, with 12 bases between them. This CDR3 region has 14 residues. The V gene's germline CDR1 is SGHRS and CDR2 YFSETQ. Here the CDR3 reads CASSETTNNYGYTF. CDR3 DNA sequence: TGCGCCAGCAGCGAAACGACAAACAACTATGGCTACACCTTC.

The chain carries TRBV10-3 and TRBJ1-1; D possibly corresponds to TRBD1 (6 bases). The CDR3 contains 14 residues. Trimming took off 11 bases at V and 3 bases at J, with 19 bases between the two ends. Germline assignment: CDR1 ENHRY and CDR2 SYGVKD. In nucleotides, the CDR3 is TGTGCCGCCAGACAGGCCAGCCTCTACACTGAAGCTTTCTTT. It codes for CAARQASLYTEAFF.

Comment on this clonotype: A clone one base away is much larger, so this may be a read error. This chain joins TRBV29-1 and TRBJ2-3; unclear D gene. The CDR3 is 14 residues long. The V gene's germline CDR1 is SQVTM and CDR2 ANQGSEA. The germline V and J ends were trimmed by 4 bases and 6 bases, with 17 bases remaining between them. CDR3 nucleotide sequence: TGCAGCGTTGTCCCCCCGACAAGGGCCGATACGCAGTATTTT. This translates into CSVVPPTRADTQYF.

This clonotype has a handful of counts. The rearrangement links TRBV5-1 to TRBJ2-7; perhaps TRBD1 as D (5 bases). This CDR3 region has 16 residues. V dropped 3 bases and J dropped 0 bases, with 16 bases sitting between them. Looked up from germline, CDR1 is SGHRS and CDR2 is YFSETQ. The CDR3 is CASSYRRQPDSYEQYF. In DNA, the CDR3 is TGCGCCAGCAGCTACCGTAGACAGCCGGACTCCTACGAGCAGTACTTC.

Of note for this clonotype: Likely a read error: the CDR3 ends without its conserved phenylalanine or tryptophan. The chain combines TRBV5-6 with TRBJ1-2, with 9 bases identical to TRBD1. The CDR3 is 14 amino acids. Germline V gene sequence: CDR1 SGHDT, CDR2 YYEEEE. V lost 5 bases and J lost 4; bases outside the gene matches: 6. Written as DNA, the CDR3 is TGTGCCAGCAGGGAACAGGGGGCAGGCTATGGCTACACCTGC. This gives the protein CASREQGAGYGYTC.

This clonotype was found a few times. The chain recombines TRBV20-1 with TRBJ1-6, with unresolved D. The CDR3 contains 16 residues. Trimming cost V 2 bases and J 0 bases, with 11 bases left between them. The germline CDR1 and CDR2 sequences are DFQATT and SNEGSKA (reference sequence). CDR3 loop: CSARFSVSSYNSPLHF. The CDR3 DNA reads as TGCAGTGCTAGATTTTCCGTGAGCTCCTATAATTCACCCCTCCACTTT.

In its sample, this clonotype was seen many times. This chain joins TRBV7-2 and TRBJ2-3; D remains unclear. Germline lookup yields CDR1 SGHTA and CDR2 FQGNSA. This CDR3 is built from 15 residues. V was pared by 2 bases and J by 2 bases, with 11 bases between. CDR3 bases: TGTGCCAGCAGCTTAATTTTGCTTACCACAGATACGCAGTATTTT. Its translation: CASSLILLTTDTQYF.

This clonotype has ten or more counts. This chain's CDR3 is CASSTSGTVPVGYTF. DNA for the CDR3: TGTGCCAGCAGTACCTCCGGGACAGTCCCGGTGGGCTACACCTTC. The chain combines TRBV7-9 with TRBJ1-2, with 7 bases matching TRBD1. The CDR3 consists of 15 residues. Germline CDR1 reads SEHNR; CDR2 reads FQNEAQ (reference sequence). Losses at the gene ends were 6 bases for V and 8 bases for J; bases not matched to a gene: 15. The variable domain in full, with the rest retrieved from reference TRBV7-9 and TRBJ1-2, is DTGVSQNPRHKITKRGQNVTFRCDPISEHNRLYWYRQTLGQGPEFLTYFQNEAQLEKSRLLSDRFSAERPKGSFSTLEIQRTEQGDSAMYLCASSTSGTVPVGYTFGSGTRLTVV.

The rearrangement uses TRBV9 and TRBJ1-4; no clear D. The CDR3 has 14 residues. Germline CDR1 is SGDLS and CDR2 is YYNGEE. V gave up 4 bases and J gave up 6 bases, with 13 bases separating them. The CDR3 DNA reads TGTGCCAGCAGCCCTAGCACTCGGGATGAAAAACTGTTTTTT. Translating gives CASSPSTRDEKLFF.

This rearrangement joins TRBV7-9 to TRBJ2-5; D is possibly TRBD1 or TRBD2 (5 bases each). Trimming left V 5 bases short and J 2 bases short, with 15 bases between. The germline CDR1 and CDR2 sequences are SEHNR and FQNEAQ (reference sequence). The CDR3 covers 15 residues. The CDR3 reads CASSLEGFAQETQYF. DNA of the CDR3: TGTGCCAGCAGCCTAGAGGGGTTCGCACAAGAGACCCAGTACTTC.

A few counts support this clonotype. The chain joins TRBV29-1 to TRBJ2-5; D is unresolved. V was trimmed by 1 base and J by 6 bases, leaving 12 bases between them. This CDR3 region has 13 residues. The germline V gene encodes CDR1 SQVTM and CDR2 ANQGSEA. The CDR3 region has the DNA TGCAGCGTTGAAGCTGGGCCGCTAAAGACCCAGTACTTC. This codes for CSVEAGPLKTQYF. The full variable domain, rest sourced from reference TRBV29-1 and TRBJ2-5, is SAVISQKPSRDICQRGTSLTIQCQVDSQVTMMFWYRQQPGQSLTLIATANQGSEATYESGFVIDKFPISRPNLTFSTLTVSNMSPEDSSIYLCSVEAGPLKTQYFGPGTRLLVL.

This clonotype was recorded many times. The rearrangement joins TRBV30 to TRBJ2-4; no clear D gene. V lost 0 bases, J lost 7 bases, and 7 bases lay in between. The length of the CDR3 is 12 residues. CDR1 and CDR2 from the germline V gene are GTSNPN and SVGIG (reference sequence). Here the CDR3 DNA reads TGTGCCTGGAGTGTTTTGGGGAACATTCAGTACTTC. Encoded protein: CAWSVLGNIQYF.

The V and J genes are TRBV9 and TRBJ2-7, with unresolved D. Germline values: CDR1 SGDLS, CDR2 YYNGEE. V shed 3 bases and J shed 4 bases, with 17 bases lying between them. This CDR3 is built from 15 residues. Here the CDR3 reads CASSEIRATNYEQYF. In DNA form, the CDR3 reads TGTGCCAGCAGCGAAATCAGAGCGACGAATTACGAGCAGTACTTC.

This chain connects TRBV11-2 to TRBJ2-3; 7 positions agree with TRBD2. CDR1 and CDR2 (germline): SGHAT, FQNNGV. The V gene end was trimmed by 7 bases and the J gene end by 6 bases; junction bases not matched to a gene: 13. This CDR3 contains 15 residues. The CDR3 DNA reads as TGTGCCAGCACCCTCGGGGCGGGAGTCTCTGATACGCAGTATTTT. Its protein is CASTLGAGVSDTQYF.